The TCR beta chain under discussion was sequenced for a study of tumor and adjacent non-tumor tissue in lung cancer. The overall study: Stage I to III disease affected about nine men and roughly five women aged about 31 to 85. Around 4.2 million productive TCRbeta reads were obtained per sample on average.

This CDR3 is 16 amino acids long. The V and J ends lost 0 bases and 8 bases respectively, with 17 bases between them. The germline V gene has CDR1 LGHNA and CDR2 YNFKEQ. Three rounds of nested PCR, following a modified ARM-PCR protocol, produced the TCRbeta library. One entry per CDR3 protein results from TCRdb running MiXCR on the multiplex PCR reads. This sample has some 97,000 distinct CDR3 sequences, with about 62% found just once. Only a few counts were recorded for this clonotype. What it recognizes is unknown. Just one base apart from a much larger clone, this may be a read error. General study results and limits: Normal lung showed higher cumulative top 100 clone frequency than tumor.

The template was RNA from unsorted bulk tissue. Distant lung tissue was collected more than 3 cm away from the tumor edge. This clonotype was obtained from a young man with non-small cell lung cancer. This chain links TRBV4-2 with TRBJ2-1; TRBD2 might be the D (5 bases). The sequencing sample was made of distant non-tumor lung tissue. The CDR3 DNA reads TGTGCCAGCAGCCAAGACTTCTCGGATGAGGGCCATGAGCAGTTCTTC. Its translation: CASSQDFSDEGHEQFF.